This T cell receptor (beta chain) was captured in a study of blood T cell repertoires in COVID-19. As for the study in general: COVID-19 samples collected from the United States, Italy and Spain covered acute and convalescent phases. The cDNA or gDNA used as material had been derived from T cells, B-cell-depleted T cells, or PBMCs.

Trimming at V came to 4 bases and at J to 1 base, leaving 5 bases not matched to a gene. This CDR3 contains 16 residues. CDR1 is SGHNT and CDR2 is YYREEE in the germline V gene (reference sequence). During active infection, Seattle patients enrolled and were then monitored through disease. In the original analysis: Amplification with reference gene primers provided the estimates of nucleated cell counts. The assay was immunoSEQ multiplex PCR, and TCRdb's table has in-frame clones only and misses some. The D gene and trimming were derived from the DNA, and the V and J assignments and clone size from that table. The table lists some 140,000 clones, around 85% of them singletons.

Sequencing was performed on peripheral blood. This TCR came from a man in his 60s with COVID-19, enrolled during active disease. The genes are TRBV5-4 and TRBJ2-6; 7 nucleotides align to TRBD2. The CDR3 DNA sequence: TGTGCCAGCAGCCGCGGGAGCGTTTCTGGGGCCAACGTCCTGACTTTC. As protein: CASSRGSVSGANVLTF.